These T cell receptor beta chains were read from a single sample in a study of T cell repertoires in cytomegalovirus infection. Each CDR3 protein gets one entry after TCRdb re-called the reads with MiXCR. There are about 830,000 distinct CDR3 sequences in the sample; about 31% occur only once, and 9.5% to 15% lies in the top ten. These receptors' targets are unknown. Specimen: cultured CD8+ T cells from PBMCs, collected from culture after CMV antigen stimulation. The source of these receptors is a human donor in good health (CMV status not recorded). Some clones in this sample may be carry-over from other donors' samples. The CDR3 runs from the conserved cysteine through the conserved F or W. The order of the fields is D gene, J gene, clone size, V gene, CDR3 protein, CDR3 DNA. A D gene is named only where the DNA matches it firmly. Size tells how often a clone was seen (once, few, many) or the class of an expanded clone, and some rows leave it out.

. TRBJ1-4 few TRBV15 CATSDAQGTTNEKLFF TGTGCCACCAGCGACGCACAGGGTACAACTAATGAAAAACTGTTTTTT
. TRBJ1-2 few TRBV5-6 CASMAVRNYGYTF TGTGCCAGCATGGCGGTAAGAAACTATGGCTACACCTTC
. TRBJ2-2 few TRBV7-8 CASSLAGFVGELFF TGTGCCAGCAGCTTAGCGGGGTTTGTCGGGGAGCTGTTTTTT
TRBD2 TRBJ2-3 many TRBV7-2 CASSSIGGGITDTQYF TGTGCCAGCAGCTCAATAGGCGGGGGGATCACAGATACGCAGTATTTT
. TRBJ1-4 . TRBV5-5 CASSTDRTEKLFF TGTGCCAGCAGCACGGACCGTACTGAAAAACTGTTTTTT
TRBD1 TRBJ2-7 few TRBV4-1 CASSQDRRDRDEQYF TGCGCCAGCAGCCAAGATCGCCGGGACAGGGACGAGCAGTACTTC
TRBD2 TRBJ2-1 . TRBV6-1 CASTYSGLAEEQFF TGTGCCAGCACCTACTCAGGACTAGCGGAGGAGCAGTTCTTC
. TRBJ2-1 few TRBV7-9 CASSLGSQGGNEQFF TGTGCCAGCAGCTTGGGTAGTCAAGGCGGCAATGAGCAGTTCTTC
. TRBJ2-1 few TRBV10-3 CAISEAGTDSYNEQFF TGTGCCATCAGTGAGGCAGGGACCGACTCCTACAATGAGCAGTTCTTC
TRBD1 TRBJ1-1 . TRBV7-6 CASSLDPGGSATEAFF TGTGCCAGCAGCTTAGATCCAGGGGGCTCGGCGACTGAAGCTTTCTTT
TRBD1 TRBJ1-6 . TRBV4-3 CASSQGTGINSPLHF TGCGCCAGCAGCCAAGGGACAGGAATTAATTCACCCCTCCACTTT
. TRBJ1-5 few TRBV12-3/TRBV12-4 CASSHGGDSNQPQHF TGTGCCAGCAGCCACGGTGGGGATAGCAATCAGCCCCAGCATTTT
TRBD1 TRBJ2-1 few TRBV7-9 CASSHLRDRAYNEQFF TGTGCCAGCAGCCATCTACGGGACAGGGCCTACAATGAGCAGTTCTTC
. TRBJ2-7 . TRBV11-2 CASSSATGLAYEQYF TGTGCCAGCAGCTCCGCGACAGGACTTGCCTACGAGCAGTACTTC
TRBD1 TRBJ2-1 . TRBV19 CASSPSTGFCEQFF TGTGCCAGTAGTCCTTCGACAGGGTTTTGTGAGCAGTTCTTC
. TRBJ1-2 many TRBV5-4 CASSYILTGSSGGYTF TGTGCCAGCAGCTACATCCTAACAGGGTCCTCGGGTGGCTACACCTTC
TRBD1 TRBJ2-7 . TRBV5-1 CASSLSPGQGFYEQYF TGCGCCAGCAGCTTATCACCGGGACAGGGATTCTACGAGCAGTACTTC
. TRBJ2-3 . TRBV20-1 CSATAGGRSSTDTQYF TGCAGTGCTACGGCCGGGGGCCGTTCGAGCACAGATACGCAGTATTTT
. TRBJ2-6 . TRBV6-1 CASPEGGVGTGANVLTF TGTGCCAGCCCCGAGGGGGGCGTCGGGACTGGGGCCAACGTCCTGACTTTC
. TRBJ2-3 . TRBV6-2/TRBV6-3 CASSYNRGSPRTDTQYF TGTGCCAGCAGTTACAATAGGGGGTCTCCCCGCACAGATACGCAGTATTTT